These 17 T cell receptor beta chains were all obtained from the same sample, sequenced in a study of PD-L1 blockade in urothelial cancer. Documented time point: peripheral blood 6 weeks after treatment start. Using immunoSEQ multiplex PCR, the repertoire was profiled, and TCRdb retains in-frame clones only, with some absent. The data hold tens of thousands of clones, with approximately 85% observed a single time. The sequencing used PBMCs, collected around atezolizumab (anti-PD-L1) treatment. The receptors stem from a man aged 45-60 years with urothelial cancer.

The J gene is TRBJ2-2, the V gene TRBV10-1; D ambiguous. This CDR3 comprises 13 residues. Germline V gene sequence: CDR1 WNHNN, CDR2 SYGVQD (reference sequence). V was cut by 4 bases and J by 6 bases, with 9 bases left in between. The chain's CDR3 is CASSALVPGELFF. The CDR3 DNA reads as TGCGCCAGCAGTGCGCTAGTTCCCGGGGAGCTGTTTTTT.

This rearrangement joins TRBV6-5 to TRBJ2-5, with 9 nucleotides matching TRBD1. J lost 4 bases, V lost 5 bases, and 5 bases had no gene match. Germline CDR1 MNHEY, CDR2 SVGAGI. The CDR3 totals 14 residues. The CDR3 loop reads CASSDTGGGETQYF. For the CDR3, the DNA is TGTGCCAGCAGTGACACAGGGGGCGGAGAGACCCAGTACTTC.

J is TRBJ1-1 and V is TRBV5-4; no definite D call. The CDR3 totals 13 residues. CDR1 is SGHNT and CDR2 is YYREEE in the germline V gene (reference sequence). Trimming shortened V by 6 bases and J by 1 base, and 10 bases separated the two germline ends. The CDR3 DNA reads TGTGCCAGCACCCAAGGGAGGAACACTGAAGCTTTCTTT. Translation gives CASTQGRNTEAFF.

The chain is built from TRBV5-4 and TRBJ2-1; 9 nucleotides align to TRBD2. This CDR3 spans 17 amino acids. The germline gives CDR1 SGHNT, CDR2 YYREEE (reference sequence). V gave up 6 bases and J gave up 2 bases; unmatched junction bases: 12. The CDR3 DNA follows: TGTGCCAGCAAACCTCCCAGTGGCGGGAGGGCCTACAATGAGCAGTTCTTC. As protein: CASKPPSGGRAYNEQFF. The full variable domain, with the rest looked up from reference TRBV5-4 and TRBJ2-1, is ETGVTQSPTHLIKTRGQQVTLRCSSQSGHNTVSWYQQALGQGPQFIFQYYREEENGRGNFPPRFSGLQFPNYSSELNVNALELDDSALYLCASKPPSGGRAYNEQFFGPGTRLTVL.

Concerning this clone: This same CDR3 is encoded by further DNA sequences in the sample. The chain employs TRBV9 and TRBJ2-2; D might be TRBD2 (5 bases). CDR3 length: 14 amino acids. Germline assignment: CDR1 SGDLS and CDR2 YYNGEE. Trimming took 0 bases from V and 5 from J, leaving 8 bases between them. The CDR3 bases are TGTGCCAGCAGCGTAGCTACGGGGACCGGGGAGCTGTTTTTT. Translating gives CASSVATGTGELFF.

The CDR3 protein is CASSEEPLAGEQFF. CDR3 DNA: TGCGCCAGCAGCGAAGAACCCTTAGCTGGTGAGCAGTTCTTC. The chain carries TRBV5-1 and TRBJ2-1, with D unresolved. CDR1 SGHRS and CDR2 YFSETQ come from the germline V gene. The CDR3 consists of 14 residues. V was shortened by 4 bases and J by 9 bases, with 17 bases between the two germline ends.

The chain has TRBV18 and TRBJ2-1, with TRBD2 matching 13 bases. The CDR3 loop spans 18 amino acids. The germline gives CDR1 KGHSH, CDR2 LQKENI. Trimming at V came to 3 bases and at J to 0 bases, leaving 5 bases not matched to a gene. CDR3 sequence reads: CASSPGLAGLSSYNEQFF. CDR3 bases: TGTGCCAGCTCACCGGGACTAGCGGGGCTTAGCTCCTACAATGAGCAGTTCTTC.

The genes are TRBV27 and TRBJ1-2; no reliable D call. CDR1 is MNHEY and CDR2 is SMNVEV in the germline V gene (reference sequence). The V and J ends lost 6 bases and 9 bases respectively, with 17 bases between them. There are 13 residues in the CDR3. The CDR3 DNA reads TGTGCCAGCAGGATTACAGAGACCAGTCGCTACACCTTC. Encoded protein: CASRITETSRYTF.

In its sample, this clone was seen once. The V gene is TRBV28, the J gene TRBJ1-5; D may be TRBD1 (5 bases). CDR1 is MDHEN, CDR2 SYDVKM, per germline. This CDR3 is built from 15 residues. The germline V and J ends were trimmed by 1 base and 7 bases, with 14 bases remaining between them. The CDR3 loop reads CASSLLGRESQPQHF. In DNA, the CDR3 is TGTGCCAGCAGTTTATTGGGCAGGGAAAGCCAGCCCCAGCATTTT. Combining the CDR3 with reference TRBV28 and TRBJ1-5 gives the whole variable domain DVKVTQSSRYLVKRTGEKVFLECVQDMDHENMFWYRQDPGLGLRLIYFSYDVKMKEKGDIPEGYSVSREKKERFSLILESASTNQTSMYLCASSLLGRESQPQHFGDGTRLSIL.

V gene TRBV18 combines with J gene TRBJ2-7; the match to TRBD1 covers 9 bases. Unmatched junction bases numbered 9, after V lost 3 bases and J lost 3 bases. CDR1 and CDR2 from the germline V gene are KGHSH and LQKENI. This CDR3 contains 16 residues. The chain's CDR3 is CASSPLTMGQGYEQYF. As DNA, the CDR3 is TGTGCCAGCTCACCTTTAACAATGGGACAGGGCTACGAGCAGTACTTC. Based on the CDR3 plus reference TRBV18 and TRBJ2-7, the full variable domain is NAGVMQNPRHLVRRRGQEARLRCSPMKGHSHVYWYRQLPEEGLKFMVYLQKENIIDESGMPKERFSAEFPKEGPSILRIQQVVRGDSAAYFCASSPLTMGQGYEQYFGPGTRLTVT.

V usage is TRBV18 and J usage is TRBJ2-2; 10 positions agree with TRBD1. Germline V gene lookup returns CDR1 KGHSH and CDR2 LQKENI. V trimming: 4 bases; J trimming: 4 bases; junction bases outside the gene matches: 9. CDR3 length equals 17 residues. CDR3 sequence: CASSLRSGTGVTGELFF. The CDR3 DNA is TGTGCCAGCTCACTTCGTTCCGGGACAGGGGTCACCGGGGAGCTGTTTTTT.

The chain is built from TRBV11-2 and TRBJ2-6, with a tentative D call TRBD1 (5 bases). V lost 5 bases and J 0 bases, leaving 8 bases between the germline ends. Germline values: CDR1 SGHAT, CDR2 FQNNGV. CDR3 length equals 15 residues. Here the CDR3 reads CASSPRGSGANVLTF. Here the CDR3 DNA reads TGTGCCAGCAGCCCTAGGGGCTCTGGGGCCAACGTCCTGACTTTC. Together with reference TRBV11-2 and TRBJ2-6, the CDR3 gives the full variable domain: EAGVAQSPRYKIIEKRQSVAFWCNPISGHATLYWYQQILGQGPKLLIQFQNNGVVDDSQLPKDRFSAERLKGVDSTLKIQPAKLEDSAVYLCASSPRGSGANVLTFGAGSRLTVL.

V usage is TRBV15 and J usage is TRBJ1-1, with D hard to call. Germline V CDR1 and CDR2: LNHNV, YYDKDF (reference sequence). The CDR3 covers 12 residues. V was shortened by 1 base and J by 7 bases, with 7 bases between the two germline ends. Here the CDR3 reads CATSRVPGEAFF. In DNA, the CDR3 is TGTGCCACCAGCAGAGTACCCGGTGAAGCTTTCTTT. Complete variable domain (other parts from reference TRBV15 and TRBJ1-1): DAMVIQNPRYQVTQFGKPVTLSCSQTLNHNVMYWYQQKSSQAPKLLFHYYDKDFNNEADTPDNFQSRRPNTSFCFLDIRSPGLGDTAMYLCATSRVPGEAFFGQGTRLTVV.

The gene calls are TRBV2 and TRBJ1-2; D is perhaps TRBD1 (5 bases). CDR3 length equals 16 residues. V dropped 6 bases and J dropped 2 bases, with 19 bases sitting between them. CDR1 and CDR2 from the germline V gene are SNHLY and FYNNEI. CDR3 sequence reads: CASSQKKSQANYGYTF. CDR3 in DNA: TGTGCCAGCAGCCAAAAAAAGTCACAGGCCAACTATGGCTACACCTTC.

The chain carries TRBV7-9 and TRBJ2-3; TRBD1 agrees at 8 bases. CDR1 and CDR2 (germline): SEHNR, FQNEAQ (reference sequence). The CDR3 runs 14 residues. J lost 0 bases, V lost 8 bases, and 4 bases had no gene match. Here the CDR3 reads CASQRTGSTDTQYF. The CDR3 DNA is TGTGCCAGCCAGCGGACAGGGAGCACAGATACGCAGTATTTT.

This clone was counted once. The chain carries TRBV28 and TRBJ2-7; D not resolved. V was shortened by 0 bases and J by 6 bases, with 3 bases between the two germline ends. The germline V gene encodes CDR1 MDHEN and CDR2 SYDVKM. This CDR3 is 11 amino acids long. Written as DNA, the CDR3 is TGTGCCAGCAGTTTATGGAGCGAGCAGTACTTC. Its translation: CASSLWSEQYF.

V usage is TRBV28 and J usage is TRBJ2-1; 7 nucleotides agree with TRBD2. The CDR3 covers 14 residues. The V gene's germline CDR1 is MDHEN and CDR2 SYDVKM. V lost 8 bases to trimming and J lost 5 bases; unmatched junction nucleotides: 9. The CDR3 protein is CASPASGDNNEQFF. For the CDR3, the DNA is TGTGCCAGCCCTGCTAGCGGTGATAACAATGAGCAGTTCTTC.